The 23 T cell receptor beta chains reported below all come from one sample, sequenced in a study of tumor-infiltrating lymphocytes in oesophageal squamous cell carcinoma. MiXCR, applied by TCRdb to the PCR reads, yields one record per CDR3 protein. Among under 20,000 distinct CDR3 sequences listed, 35% to 50% were seen once. Sequences were obtained from esophageal tumor tissue. The receptors were gathered from a male donor with esophageal squamous cell carcinoma.

The gene calls are TRBV6-5 and TRBJ1-2, with a tentative D call TRBD1 (5 bases). CDR3 length: 13 residues. Germline assignment: CDR1 MNHEY and CDR2 SVGAGI. V lost 2 bases, J lost 4 bases, and 8 bases lay in between. DNA for the CDR3: TGTGCCAGCAGTTACAACAGGATCTATGGCTACACCTTC. Translating it yields CASSYNRIYGYTF.

This clonotype was seen once. A much larger clone differs by one base, so this may be a read error. This sequence joins TRBV7-4 and TRBJ2-5; D is unclear. Germline V CDR1 and CDR2: SGHVT, SQSDAQ. V gave up 5 bases and J gave up 11 bases, with 30 bases separating them. This CDR3 spans 17 amino acids. The CDR3 sequence: CASSPWTSLSSYNEQYF. The DNA of the CDR3 is TGTGCCAGCAGCCCCTGGACGAGCCTAAGCTCCTACAATGAGCAGTACTTC.

A word on this clonotype: This could be a read error, since a much larger clone is one nucleotide away. V and J are TRBV7-3 and TRBJ2-7; tentatively, D is TRBD2 (5 bases). The closer fit of TRBJ2-1 to the DNA end suggests the J call may be wrong. Germline V gives CDR1 SGHTA, CDR2 FQGTGA. The CDR3 runs to 15 residues. In DNA, the CDR3 is TGTGCCAGCAGCTTAAGGGAGACCCCCTGCAATGAGCAGTTCTTC. Amino acids: CASSLRETPCNEQFF.

The rearrangement joins TRBV18 to TRBJ2-3, with D uncertain. In germline, CDR1 is KGHSH, CDR2 LQKENI. The V end lost 2 bases, the J end lost 1 base, and 10 bases lay between the germline ends. CDR3 length: 15 residues. CDR3 bases: TGTGCCAGCTCACCAGGCTACTACGGCACAGATACGCAGTATTTT. Protein product: CASSPGYYGTDTQYF. Looking up the rest from reference TRBV18 and TRBJ2-3 gives the full variable domain: NAGVMQNPRHLVRRRGQEARLRCSPMKGHSHVYWYRQLPEEGLKFMVYLQKENIIDESGMPKERFSAEFPKEGPSILRIQQVVRGDSAAYFCASSPGYYGTDTQYFGPGTRLTVL.

Sample share makes this clonotype medium-sized. This chain uses TRBV7-6 with TRBJ2-7; 10 positions match TRBD2. The CDR3 length is 17 residues. Germline loops: CDR1 SGHVS, CDR2 FNYEAQ. Losses at the gene ends were 2 bases for V and 4 bases for J; bases not matched to a gene: 11. The CDR3 protein is CASSLRGGLADLYEQYF. CDR3 DNA: TGTGCCAGCAGCTTAAGGGGAGGACTAGCGGACCTTTACGAGCAGTACTTC.

The chain employs TRBV7-8 and TRBJ2-4, with D possibly TRBD2 on 7 matching bases. The J call may be incorrect, as the DNA end agrees better with TRBJ2-7. The germline V gene has CDR1 SGHVS and CDR2 FQNEAQ. The length of the CDR3 is 14 residues. The CDR3: CASSLAGGLYEQYF. DNA for the CDR3: TGTGCCAGCAGCTTAGCGGGGGGGCTGTACGAGCAGTACTTC.

The rearrangement uses TRBV28 and TRBJ2-5; 7 bases are a match to TRBD2. The DNA end favors TRBJ2-1, so the J call may be wrong. Germline loops: CDR1 MDHEN, CDR2 SYDVKM. The CDR3 loop spans 15 amino acids. CDR3 loop: CASSTRTSPLNEQFF. The CDR3 DNA reads as TGTGCCAGCAGTACAAGGACTAGTCCGTTGAATGAGCAGTTCTTC.

This chain joins TRBV11-2 and TRBJ2-7; 9 nucleotides align to TRBD1. The J call is uncertain, as TRBJ2-1 better fits the DNA end. This CDR3 has 16 residues. Germline V gene sequence: CDR1 SGHAT, CDR2 FQNNGV. Written as DNA, the CDR3 is TGTGCCAGCAGCCTAACGACAGGGGGATCCTACAATGAGCAGTTCTTC. This translates into CASSLTTGGSYNEQFF.

A remark on this clonotype: One end of the junction varies from germline; a read error may be responsible. This rearrangement joins TRBV5-3 to TRBJ2-3, with TRBD2 as a possible D gene (5 bases). TRBV5-3 is treated as an ORF (open reading frame) with a function not yet certain. The CDR3 consists of 12 residues. The CDR3 DNA reads as TGTGCCAGCAGCTTGGGCACCGGGGAGCTGTATTTT. Translation: CASSLGTGELYF.

The V gene is TRBV6-6, the J gene TRBJ2-1; 12 nucleotides line up with TRBD2. With 6 bases clipped from V and 4 bases from J, the junction kept 7 bases outside the gene matches. There are 16 residues in the CDR3. Per the germline V gene, CDR1 is MNHNY and CDR2 is SVGAGI (reference sequence). The CDR3 bases are TGTGCCAGCAGCCGTACTAGCGGGAGGCAGTACAATGAGCAGTTCTTC. Amino acids: CASSRTSGRQYNEQFF.

This clonotype was detected many times. The chain's CDR3 is CASRRAGHQTEAFF. The DNA for the CDR3 is TGCGCCAGCCGGCGGGCCGGCCACCAGACTGAAGCTTTCTTT. The rearrangement links TRBV5-1 to TRBJ1-1, with D uncertain. Between the trimmed V and J ends, which lost 7 bases and 5 bases, there was a span of 18 bases. Germline V CDR1 and CDR2: SGHRS, YFSETQ. CDR3 length: 14 residues. Variable domain in full (rest from reference TRBV5-1 and TRBJ1-1): KAGVTQTPRYLIKTRGQQVTLSCSPISGHRSVSWYQQTPGQGLQFLFEYFSETQRNKGNFPGRFSGRQFSNSRSEMNVSTLELGDSALYLCASRRAGHQTEAFFGQGTRLTVV.

This clonotype is medium-sized (0.01 to 0.1%) in the sample. The rearrangement uses TRBV6-1 and TRBJ1-6; D unclear. This CDR3 comprises 14 residues. Germline-derived CDR1 and CDR2 are MNHNS and SASEGT. The V end lost 6 bases, the J end lost 14 bases, and 20 bases lay between the germline ends. CDR3 region: CASSPGMGKVALHF. The CDR3, as DNA: TGTGCCAGCAGCCCGGGGATGGGAAAGGTGGCCCTCCACTTT.

As for this clonotype: The conserved phenylalanine or tryptophan normally closing the CDR3 is absent here, so this likely arose from a read error. The DNA is left out, because the CDR3 cannot be placed on it with certainty; the CDR3 is given as TCRdb lists it. The V call is TRBV5-5, the J call TRBJ2-6; the listed D gene, TRBD1, was not tested against the DNA. Germline V lookup: CDR1 SGHKS, CDR2 YYEKEE (reference sequence). The CDR3 extends over 9 residues, inclusive of both ends. The CDR3 here is CASSYIGGQ.

This clonotype was detected ten times or more. V and J are TRBV7-3 and TRBJ1-1; D is unclear. The length of the CDR3 is 13 residues. V dropped 3 bases and J dropped 1 base, with 6 bases sitting between them. The germline gives CDR1 SGHTA, CDR2 FQGTGA. CDR3 sequence: CASSLGRNTEAFF. Written as DNA, the CDR3 is TGTGCCAGCAGCTTGGGCAGGAACACTGAAGCTTTCTTT. Full variable domain (rest looked up from reference TRBV7-3 and TRBJ1-1): GAGVSQTPSNKVTEKGKYVELRCDPISGHTALYWYRQSLGQGPEFLIYFQGTGAADDSGLPNDRFFAVRPEGSVSTLKIQRTERGDSAVYLCASSLGRNTEAFFGQGTRLTVV.

This clonotype was seen a few times. The chain links TRBV7-9 to TRBJ2-3, with no clear D. Germline V gives CDR1 SEHNR, CDR2 FQNEAQ (reference sequence). Trimming shortened V by 5 bases and J by 5 bases, and 17 bases separated the two germline ends. The CDR3 has 15 residues. The CDR3 is CASSPGDDLKDTQYF. The CDR3 DNA follows: TGTGCCAGCAGCCCCGGAGACGACCTTAAAGATACGCAGTATTTT.

This clonotype is medium-sized by share. V is TRBV7-8 and J is TRBJ2-7; weak D call: TRBD1 (6 bases). The germline V gene encodes CDR1 SGHVS and CDR2 FQNEAQ. V dropped 9 bases and J dropped 2 bases, with 11 bases sitting between them. The CDR3 runs 12 residues. The CDR3 DNA is TGTGCCAGAACCCCAGGGGCCTACGAGCAGTACTTC. Translation: CARTPGAYEQYF.

V and J are TRBV6-1 and TRBJ2-3; the match to TRBD2 covers 8 bases. Germline assignment: CDR1 MNHNS and CDR2 SASEGT. V was pared by 7 bases and J by 2 bases, with 8 bases of the junction left unmatched. The CDR3 contains 15 residues. The CDR3 bases are TGTGCCAGCATAGGACTAGCTCGCCACACAGATACGCAGTATTTT. Translating gives CASIGLARHTDTQYF.

The chain combines TRBV12-3 or TRBV12-4 with TRBJ2-7, with TRBD1 identical over 11 bases. TRBJ1-2 explains the end of the DNA better; the J call may be wrong. CDR3 size: 15 residues. The chain's CDR3 is CASSQRTGGHYGYTF. Written as DNA, the CDR3 is TGTGCCAGCAGTCAACGGACAGGGGGCCACTATGGCTACACCTTC.

By sample fraction, this clonotype is medium-sized (0.01 to 0.1%). This chain connects TRBV7-9 to TRBJ2-1; D could derive from TRBD1 or TRBD2 (6 bases each). CDR3 length equals 15 residues. Germline V gene data show CDR1 as SEHNR and CDR2 as FQNEAQ (reference sequence). Deletions cut 7 bases from V and 5 bases from J, with 18 bases between. The chain's CDR3 is CASTVGGPGNNEQFF. In DNA form, the CDR3 reads TGTGCCAGCACCGTGGGGGGCCCGGGTAACAATGAGCAGTTCTTC.

Note on this clonotype: Germline is not matched at one junction end, which may reflect a read error. This chain links TRBV2 with TRBJ2-6; 7 bases agree with TRBD1. This CDR3 contains 17 residues. Germline-derived CDR1 and CDR2 are SNHLY and FYNNEI. CDR3 sequence (DNA): TGTGCCGGCAGTGTTGAGGGGGCGGCTGGAACCAATTCACCCCTCCACTTC. Protein sequence: CAGSVEGAAGTNSPLHF.

This clonotype was seen a few times. The chain uses TRBV7-6 and TRBJ2-7, with D tentatively TRBD2 (5 bases). Judging by the DNA end, TRBJ2-1 fits better; the J call may be wrong. CDR3 length equals 12 residues. Per germline, CDR1 SGHVS and CDR2 FNYEAQ. CDR3 in amino acids: CASGFSAGEQFF. The CDR3 nucleotides are TGTGCCAGCGGTTTTAGCGCTGGGGAGCAGTTCTTC.

V is TRBV11-2 and J is TRBJ2-5; D may be TRBD1 (6 bases). There are 13 residues in the CDR3. Trimming removed 5 bases at V and 4 bases at J, with 11 bases between. Germline V gene sequence: CDR1 SGHAT, CDR2 FQNNGV. As DNA, the CDR3 is TGTGCCAGCAGCAGGGGGAGCGGAGAGACCCAGTACTTC. Translation gives CASSRGSGETQYF.

This rearrangement joins TRBV11-2 to TRBJ2-7, with a possible D match to TRBD2 (6 bases). CDR1 SGHAT and CDR2 FQNNGV come from the germline V gene. Trimming pared 2 bases from V and 7 bases from J, leaving 24 bases between. The CDR3 extends over 17 amino acids. The CDR3 sequence is CASSLNFVTRAYNEQYF. CDR3 bases: TGTGCCAGCAGCTTAAATTTTGTGACTAGGGCCTACAATGAGCAGTACTTC.